This T cell receptor beta chain was captured by sequencing in a study of cytomegalovirus exposure and HLA in healthy donors. Study-wide context: Genotyping of hundreds of donors showed that around 86% belonged to the Caucasian-associated ancestry cluster. Study-wide points: The sole available immune exposure information was CMV serostatus. It was about 180 TCR beta chains that were listed as cytomegalovirus-associated. There were some V segments, including TRBV6-2 and TRBV6-3, excluded as indistinguishable.

It was with 60 Vbeta and 13 Jbeta primers that the PCR ran. Only in-frame clones appear in the TCRdb table, and some are missing; sequencing was by immunoSEQ multiplex PCR. Of 75,000 to 95,000 clones detected, 60% to 70% appear once; the ten largest clones hold 5% to 6.5%. The CDR3 covers 18 residues. In germline, CDR1 is MNHNS, CDR2 SASEGT. Of note for this clone: The antigen is undetermined.

The specimen sequenced was PBMCs. The rearrangement joins TRBV6-1 to TRBJ2-5; 7 nucleotides align to TRBD2. The DNA end favors TRBJ2-7, so the J call may be wrong. This TCR was sampled from a woman in her twenties or thirties in good health and CMV-seronegative. CDR3 DNA: TGTGCCAGCAGTGTTCGGATGTCTAGCGGACTTCCCACCTACGAGCAGTACTTC. It specifies CASSVRMSSGLPTYEQYF.